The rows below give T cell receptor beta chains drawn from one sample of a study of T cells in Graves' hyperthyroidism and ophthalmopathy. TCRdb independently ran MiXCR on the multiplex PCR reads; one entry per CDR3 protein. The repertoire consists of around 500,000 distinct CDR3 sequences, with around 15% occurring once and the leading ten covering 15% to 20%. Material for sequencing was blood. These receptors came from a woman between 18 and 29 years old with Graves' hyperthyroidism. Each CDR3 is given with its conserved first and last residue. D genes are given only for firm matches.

CDR3: CASSLATVNTEAFF; J: TRBJ1-1; V: TRBV12-3/TRBV12-4; D: NA
CDR3: CASSSRPSTDTQYF; J: TRBJ2-3; V: TRBV11-2; D: NA
CDR3: CATAPANTGELFF; J: TRBJ2-2; V: TRBV24-1; D: NA
CDR3: CATSDPSGSYNEQFF; J: TRBJ2-1; V: TRBV24-1; D: TRBD2
CDR3: CASTSGTGAAEQYF; J: TRBJ2-7; V: TRBV7-9; D: TRBD1
CDR3: CAWTSLGGYGYTF; J: TRBJ1-2; V: TRBV30; D: NA
CDR3: CASSQGQREETQYF; J: TRBJ2-5; V: TRBV4-1; D: TRBD1
CDR3: CAWGPSGQITNYGYTF; J: TRBJ1-2; V: TRBV30; D: NA
CDR3: CASSSPSREQYF; J: TRBJ2-7; V: TRBV12-3/TRBV12-4; D: NA
CDR3: CASSRPRNTEAFF; J: TRBJ1-1; V: TRBV3-1; D: NA
CDR3: CASGAADNEQFF; J: TRBJ2-1; V: TRBV6-1; D: NA
CDR3: CSAADRPNTEAFF; J: TRBJ1-1; V: TRBV20-1; D: NA
CDR3: CASSGGGYQPQHF; J: TRBJ1-5; V: TRBV28; D: NA
CDR3: CASRKAGAYNEQFF; J: TRBJ2-1; V: TRBV2; D: TRBD2
CDR3: CSATPGRGDSPLHF; J: TRBJ1-6; V: TRBV20-1; D: NA
CDR3: CASSFGSLYGYTF; J: TRBJ1-2; V: TRBV12-3/TRBV12-4; D: NA
CDR3: CASVSGGSVELETQYF; J: TRBJ2-5; V: TRBV5-1; D: TRBD2
CDR3: CASTGVTDTQYF; J: TRBJ2-3; V: TRBV2; D: NA
CDR3: CASSFQDQNTEAFF; J: TRBJ1-1; V: TRBV12-3/TRBV12-4; D: NA
CDR3: CASRKDGAYGYTF; J: TRBJ1-2; V: TRBV27; D: NA
CDR3: CASSPLDYGHTF; J: TRBJ1-2; V: TRBV7-9; D: NA
CDR3: CAWSVPVGRGYTF; J: TRBJ1-2; V: TRBV30; D: NA
CDR3: CASSFTWAGPLHGYTF; J: TRBJ1-2; V: TRBV7-9; D: NA
CDR3: CSVEDRVGGYTF; J: TRBJ1-2; V: TRBV29-1; D: NA
CDR3: CASSYSHPGVPGNTIYF; J: TRBJ1-3; V: TRBV6-5; D: NA
CDR3: CASILWLAGAADTQYF; J: TRBJ2-3; V: TRBV6-1; D: TRBD2
CDR3: CASSQAESQPQHF; J: TRBJ1-5; V: TRBV4-1; D: NA
CDR3: CASTAEDRGFYGYTF; J: TRBJ1-2; V: TRBV2; D: TRBD1
CDR3: CSAGTGRFTF; J: TRBJ1-2; V: TRBV20-1; D: TRBD1
CDR3: CASSFGQLHMNTEAFF; J: TRBJ1-1; V: TRBV28; D: NA
CDR3: CASSLREGRGETQYF; J: TRBJ2-5; V: TRBV7-9; D: TRBD2
CDR3: CSARESSHSYEQYF; J: TRBJ2-7; V: TRBV20-1; D: NA
CDR3: CASRAQAGGSALYGYTF; J: TRBJ1-2; V: TRBV12-3/TRBV12-4; D: NA